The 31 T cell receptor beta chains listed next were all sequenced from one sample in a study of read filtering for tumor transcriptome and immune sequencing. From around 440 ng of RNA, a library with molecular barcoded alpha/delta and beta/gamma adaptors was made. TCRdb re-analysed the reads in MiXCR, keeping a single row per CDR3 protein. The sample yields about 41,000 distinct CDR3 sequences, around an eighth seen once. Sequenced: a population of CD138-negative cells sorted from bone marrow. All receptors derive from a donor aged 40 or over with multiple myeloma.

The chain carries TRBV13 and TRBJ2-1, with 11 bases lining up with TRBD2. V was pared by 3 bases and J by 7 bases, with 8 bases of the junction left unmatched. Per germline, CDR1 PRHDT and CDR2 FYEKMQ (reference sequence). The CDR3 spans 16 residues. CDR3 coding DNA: TGTGCCAGCAGCTTGTTAGCGGGAGGGGGGGGGAATGAGCAGTTCTTC. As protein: CASSLLAGGGGNEQFF.

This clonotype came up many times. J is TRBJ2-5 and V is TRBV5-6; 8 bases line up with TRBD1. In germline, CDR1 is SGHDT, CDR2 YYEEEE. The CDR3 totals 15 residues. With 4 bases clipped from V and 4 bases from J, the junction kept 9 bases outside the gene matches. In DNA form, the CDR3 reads TGTGCCAGCAGCCCGACAGGGGTCCCGCCAGAGACCCAGTACTTC. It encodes CASSPTGVPPETQYF.

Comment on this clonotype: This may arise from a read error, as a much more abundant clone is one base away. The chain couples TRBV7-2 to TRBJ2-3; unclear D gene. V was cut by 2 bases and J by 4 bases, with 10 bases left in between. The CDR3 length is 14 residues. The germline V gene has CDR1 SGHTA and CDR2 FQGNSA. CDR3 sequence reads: CASSLRADADTQYF. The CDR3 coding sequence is TGTGCCAGCAGCTTACGGGCTGATGCAGATACGCAGTATTTT. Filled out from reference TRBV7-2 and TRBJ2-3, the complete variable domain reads GAGVSQSPSNKVTEKGKDVELRCDPISGHTALYWYRQSLGQGLEFLIYFQGNSAPDKSGLPSDRFSAERTGGSVSTLTIQRTQQEDSAVYLCASSLRADADTQYFGPGTRLTVL.

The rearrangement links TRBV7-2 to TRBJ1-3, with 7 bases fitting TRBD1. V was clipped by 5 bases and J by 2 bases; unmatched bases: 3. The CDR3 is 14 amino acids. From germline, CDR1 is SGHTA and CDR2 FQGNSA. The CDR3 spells CASSPGTAGNTIYF. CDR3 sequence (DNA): TGTGCCAGCAGCCCCGGGACAGCTGGAAACACCATATATTTT.

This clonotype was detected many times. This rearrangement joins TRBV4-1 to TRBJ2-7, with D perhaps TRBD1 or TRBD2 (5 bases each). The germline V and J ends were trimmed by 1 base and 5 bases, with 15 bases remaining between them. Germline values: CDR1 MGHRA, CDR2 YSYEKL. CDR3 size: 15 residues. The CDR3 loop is CASSQVGGRGHEQYF. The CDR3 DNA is TGCGCCAGCAGCCAAGTCGGCGGTCGGGGCCACGAGCAGTACTTC.

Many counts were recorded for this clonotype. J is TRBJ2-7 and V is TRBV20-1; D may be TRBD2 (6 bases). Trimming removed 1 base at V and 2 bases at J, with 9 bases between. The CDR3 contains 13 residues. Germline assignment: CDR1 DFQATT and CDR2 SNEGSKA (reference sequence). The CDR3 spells CSARGLDTYEQYF. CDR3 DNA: TGCAGTGCTAGAGGACTAGATACCTACGAGCAGTACTTC.

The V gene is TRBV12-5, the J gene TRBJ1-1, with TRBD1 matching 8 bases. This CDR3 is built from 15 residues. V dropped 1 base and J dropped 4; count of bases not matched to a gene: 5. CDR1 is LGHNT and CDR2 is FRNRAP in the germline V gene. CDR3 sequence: CASGLAQGAGTEAFF. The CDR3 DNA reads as TGTGCTAGTGGTTTGGCCCAGGGGGCTGGCACTGAAGCTTTCTTT.

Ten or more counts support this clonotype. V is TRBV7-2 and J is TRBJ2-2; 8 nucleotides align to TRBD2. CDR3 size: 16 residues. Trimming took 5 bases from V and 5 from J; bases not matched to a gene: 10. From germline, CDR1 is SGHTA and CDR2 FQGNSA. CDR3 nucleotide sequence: TGTGCCAGCAGCCCACCCGGGACTAGGGGTACCGGGGAGCTGTTTTTT. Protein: CASSPPGTRGTGELFF.

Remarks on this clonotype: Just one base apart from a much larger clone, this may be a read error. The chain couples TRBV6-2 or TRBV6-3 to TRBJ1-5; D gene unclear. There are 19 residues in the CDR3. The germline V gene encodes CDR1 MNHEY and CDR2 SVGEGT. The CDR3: CASSYSISFTDASSQPQHF. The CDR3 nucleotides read TGTGCCAGCAGTTACTCGATCTCTTTCACGGACGCGAGCAGTCAGCCCCAGCATTTT.

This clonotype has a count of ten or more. CDR3 region: CASSHDAERTVYGYTF. Written as DNA, the CDR3 is TGCGCCAGCAGCCACGACGCAGAGCGGACAGTCTATGGCTACACCTTC. This rearrangement joins TRBV4-1 to TRBJ1-2, with D possibly TRBD1 on 6 matching bases. The V end lost 3 bases, the J end lost 4 bases, and 18 bases lay between the germline ends. The germline gives CDR1 MGHRA, CDR2 YSYEKL. This CDR3 is built from 16 residues.

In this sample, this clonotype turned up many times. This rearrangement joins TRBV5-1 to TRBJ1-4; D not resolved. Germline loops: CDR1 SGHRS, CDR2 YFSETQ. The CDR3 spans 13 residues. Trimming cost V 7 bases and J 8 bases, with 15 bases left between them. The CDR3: CASRAGSEEKLFF. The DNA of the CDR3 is TGCGCCAGCCGGGCCGGGAGCGAAGAAAAACTGTTTTTT.

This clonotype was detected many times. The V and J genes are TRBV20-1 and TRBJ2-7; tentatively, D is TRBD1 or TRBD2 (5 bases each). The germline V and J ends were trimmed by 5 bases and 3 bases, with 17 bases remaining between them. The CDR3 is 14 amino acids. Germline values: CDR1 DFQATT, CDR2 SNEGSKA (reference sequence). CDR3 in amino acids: CSAPAGLGGYEQYF. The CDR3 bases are TGCAGTGCTCCTGCCGGGCTTGGGGGCTACGAGCAGTACTTC.

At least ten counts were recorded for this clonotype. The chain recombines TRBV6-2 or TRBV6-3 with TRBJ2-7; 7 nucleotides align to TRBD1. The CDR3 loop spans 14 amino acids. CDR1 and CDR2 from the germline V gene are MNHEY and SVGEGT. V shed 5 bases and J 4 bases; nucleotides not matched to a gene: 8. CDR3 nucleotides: TGTGCCAGCAGTCAGGCCGGGACAGCTTACGAGCAGTACTTC. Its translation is CASSQAGTAYEQYF.

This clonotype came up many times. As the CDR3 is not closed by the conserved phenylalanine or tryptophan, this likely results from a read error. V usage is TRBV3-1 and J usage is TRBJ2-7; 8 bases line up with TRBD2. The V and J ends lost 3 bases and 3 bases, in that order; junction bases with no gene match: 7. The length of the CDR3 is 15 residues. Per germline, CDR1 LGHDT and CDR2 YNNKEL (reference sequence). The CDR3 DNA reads TGTGCCAGCAGCCATAATCCGGGAGGGCACTACGAGCAGTACTCC. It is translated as CASSHNPGGHYEQYS.

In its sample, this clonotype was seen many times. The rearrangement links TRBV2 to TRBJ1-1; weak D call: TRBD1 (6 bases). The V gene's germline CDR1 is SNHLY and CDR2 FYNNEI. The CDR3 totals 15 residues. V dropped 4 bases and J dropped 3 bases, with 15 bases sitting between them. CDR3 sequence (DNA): TGTGCCAGCAGTGCTATAGGGGGTGGGTACACTGAAGCTTTCTTT. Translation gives CASSAIGGGYTEAFF.

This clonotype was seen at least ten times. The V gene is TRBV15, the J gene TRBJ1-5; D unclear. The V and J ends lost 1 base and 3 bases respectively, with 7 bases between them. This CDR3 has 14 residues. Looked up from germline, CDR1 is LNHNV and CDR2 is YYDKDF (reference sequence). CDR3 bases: TGTGCCACCAGCAGAGGAGGTACCAATCAGCCCCAGCATTTT. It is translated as CATSRGGTNQPQHF.

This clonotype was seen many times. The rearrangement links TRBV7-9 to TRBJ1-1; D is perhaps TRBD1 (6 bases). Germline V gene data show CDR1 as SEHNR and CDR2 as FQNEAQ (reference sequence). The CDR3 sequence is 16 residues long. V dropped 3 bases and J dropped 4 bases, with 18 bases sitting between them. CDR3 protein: CASSFGLGGGRTEAFF. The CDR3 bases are TGTGCCAGCAGCTTTGGGCTAGGGGGGGGGCGCACTGAAGCTTTCTTT.

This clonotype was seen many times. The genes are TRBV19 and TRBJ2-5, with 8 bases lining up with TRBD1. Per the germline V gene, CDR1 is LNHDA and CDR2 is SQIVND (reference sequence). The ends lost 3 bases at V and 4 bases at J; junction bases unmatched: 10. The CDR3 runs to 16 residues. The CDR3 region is CASSIKKSRGRETQYF. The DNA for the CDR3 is TGTGCCAGTAGTATCAAGAAAAGCAGGGGGCGAGAGACCCAGTACTTC.

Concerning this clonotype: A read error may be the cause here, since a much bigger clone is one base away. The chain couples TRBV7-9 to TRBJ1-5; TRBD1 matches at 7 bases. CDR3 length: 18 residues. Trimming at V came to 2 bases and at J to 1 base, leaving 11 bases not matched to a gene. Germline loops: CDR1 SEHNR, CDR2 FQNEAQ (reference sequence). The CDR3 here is CASSLSLGQGGSNQPQHF. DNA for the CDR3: TGTGCCAGCAGCTTATCCCTTGGGCAGGGGGGGAGCAATCAGCCCCAGCATTTT.

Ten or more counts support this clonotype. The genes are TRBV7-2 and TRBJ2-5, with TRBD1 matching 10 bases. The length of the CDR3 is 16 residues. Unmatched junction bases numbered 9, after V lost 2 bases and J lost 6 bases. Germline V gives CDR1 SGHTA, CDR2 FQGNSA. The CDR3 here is CASSLFIGQGEQTQYF. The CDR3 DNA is TGTGCCAGCAGCTTATTTATTGGACAGGGGGAGCAGACCCAGTACTTC.

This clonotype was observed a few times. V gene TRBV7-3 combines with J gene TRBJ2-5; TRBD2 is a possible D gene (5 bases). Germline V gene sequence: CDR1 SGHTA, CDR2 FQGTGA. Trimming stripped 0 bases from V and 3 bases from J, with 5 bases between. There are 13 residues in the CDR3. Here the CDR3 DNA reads TGTGCCAGCAGCTTAACTAGCGAAGAGACCCAGTACTTC. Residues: CASSLTSEETQYF.

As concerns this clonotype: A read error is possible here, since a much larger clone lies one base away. Written as DNA, the CDR3 is TGTGGTAGCAGCCTGAGTCCCGGGGAGCTGTTTTTT. This gives the protein CGSSLSPGELFF. V and J are TRBV7-7 and TRBJ2-2; D not resolved. The CDR3 length is 12 residues. CDR1 and CDR2 (germline): SSHAT, FNYEAQ (reference sequence).

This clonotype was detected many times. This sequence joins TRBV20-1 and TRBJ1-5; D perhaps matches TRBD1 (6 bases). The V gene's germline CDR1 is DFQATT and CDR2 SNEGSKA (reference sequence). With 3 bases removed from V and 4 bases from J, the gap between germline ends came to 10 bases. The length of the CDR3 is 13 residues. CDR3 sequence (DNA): TGCAGTGCTAGTCCAGGGGTGAATCAGCCCCAGCATTTT. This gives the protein CSASPGVNQPQHF.

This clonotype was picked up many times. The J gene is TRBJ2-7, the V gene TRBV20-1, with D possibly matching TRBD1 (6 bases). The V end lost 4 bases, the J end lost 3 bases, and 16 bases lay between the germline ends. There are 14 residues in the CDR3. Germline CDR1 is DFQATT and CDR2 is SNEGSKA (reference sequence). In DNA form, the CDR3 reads TGCAGTGCTATTCCAGGGGTTGGAAGCTACGAGCAGTACTTC. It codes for CSAIPGVGSYEQYF.

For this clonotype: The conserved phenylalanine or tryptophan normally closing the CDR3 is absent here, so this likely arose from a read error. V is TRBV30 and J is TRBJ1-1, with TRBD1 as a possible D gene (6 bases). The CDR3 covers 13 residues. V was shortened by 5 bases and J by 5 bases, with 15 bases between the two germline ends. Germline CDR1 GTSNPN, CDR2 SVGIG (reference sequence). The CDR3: CAWLQGIGTEAFS. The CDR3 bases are TGTGCCTGGCTACAGGGCATCGGGACTGAAGCTTTCTCT.

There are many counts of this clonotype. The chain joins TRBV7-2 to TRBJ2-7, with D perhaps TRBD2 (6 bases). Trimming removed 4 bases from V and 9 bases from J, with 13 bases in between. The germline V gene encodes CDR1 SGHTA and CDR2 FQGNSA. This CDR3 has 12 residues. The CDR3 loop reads CASSSGGMGQYF. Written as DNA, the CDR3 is TGTGCCAGCAGCTCCGGGGGAATGGGGCAGTACTTC.

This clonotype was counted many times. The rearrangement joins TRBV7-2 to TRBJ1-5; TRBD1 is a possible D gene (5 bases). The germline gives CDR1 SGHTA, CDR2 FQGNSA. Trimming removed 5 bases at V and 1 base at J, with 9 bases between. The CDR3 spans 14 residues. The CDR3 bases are TGTGCCAGCAGCCCTGGGACGAGCAATCAGCCCCAGCATTTT. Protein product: CASSPGTSNQPQHF.

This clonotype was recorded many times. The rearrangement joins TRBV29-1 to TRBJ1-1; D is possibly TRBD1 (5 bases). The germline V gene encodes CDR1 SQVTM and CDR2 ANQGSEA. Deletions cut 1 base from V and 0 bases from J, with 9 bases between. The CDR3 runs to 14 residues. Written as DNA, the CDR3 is TGCAGCGTTGAAGGTGTAGGGGTGAACACTGAAGCTTTCTTT. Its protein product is CSVEGVGVNTEAFF.

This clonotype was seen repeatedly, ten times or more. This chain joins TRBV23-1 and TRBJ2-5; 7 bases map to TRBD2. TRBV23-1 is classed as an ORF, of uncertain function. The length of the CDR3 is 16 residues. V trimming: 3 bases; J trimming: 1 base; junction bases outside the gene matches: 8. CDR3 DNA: TGCGCCAGCAGTCATTTACTAGCGAACCCCCAAGAGACCCAGTACTTC. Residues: CASSHLLANPQETQYF.

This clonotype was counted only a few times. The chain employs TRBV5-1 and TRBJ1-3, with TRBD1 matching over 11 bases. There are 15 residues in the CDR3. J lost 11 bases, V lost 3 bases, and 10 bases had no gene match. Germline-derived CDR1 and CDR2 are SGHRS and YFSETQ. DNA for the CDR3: TGCGCCAGCAGCTGGTCCGGGACAGGGGGGGACGCCATATATTTT. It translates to CASSWSGTGGDAIYF.

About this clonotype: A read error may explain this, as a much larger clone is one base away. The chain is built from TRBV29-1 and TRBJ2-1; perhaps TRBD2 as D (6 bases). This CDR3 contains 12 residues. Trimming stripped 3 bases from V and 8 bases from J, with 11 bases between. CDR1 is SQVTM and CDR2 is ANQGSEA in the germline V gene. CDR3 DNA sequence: TGCAGCGTTGACACGGAGGGAGATGAGCAGTTCTTC. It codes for CSVDTEGDEQFF.